Detailed here is one T cell receptor (beta chain). Its target is not known. This sample was taken from a study of cytomegalovirus exposure and HLA in healthy donors. Amplification used 60 Vbeta primers and 13 Jbeta primers. Measured with immunoSEQ multiplex PCR; TCRdb has only the in-frame clones, and not every one. The sample data list around 150,000 clones. V trimming: 5 bases; J trimming: 0 bases; junction bases outside the gene matches: 2. This CDR3 comprises 15 residues. In germline, CDR1 is MRHNA, CDR2 SNTAGT. Study outcomes and limitations: Whilst most TCR sequences proved rare, a subset of public TCRs occurred across many donors. Among TCR beta chains of equal frequency, HLA-associated ones were more clonally expanded in a later analysis.

The specimen sequenced was PBMCs. This receptor was obtained from a woman between 55 and 75 years old in good health and CMV-seronegative. This chain uses TRBV6-4 with TRBJ1-2; 11 nucleotides agree with TRBD1. CDR3 sequence: CASSRTGGSNYGYTF. CDR3 DNA sequence: TGTGCCAGCAGTCGGACAGGGGGCTCTAACTATGGCTACACCTTC.